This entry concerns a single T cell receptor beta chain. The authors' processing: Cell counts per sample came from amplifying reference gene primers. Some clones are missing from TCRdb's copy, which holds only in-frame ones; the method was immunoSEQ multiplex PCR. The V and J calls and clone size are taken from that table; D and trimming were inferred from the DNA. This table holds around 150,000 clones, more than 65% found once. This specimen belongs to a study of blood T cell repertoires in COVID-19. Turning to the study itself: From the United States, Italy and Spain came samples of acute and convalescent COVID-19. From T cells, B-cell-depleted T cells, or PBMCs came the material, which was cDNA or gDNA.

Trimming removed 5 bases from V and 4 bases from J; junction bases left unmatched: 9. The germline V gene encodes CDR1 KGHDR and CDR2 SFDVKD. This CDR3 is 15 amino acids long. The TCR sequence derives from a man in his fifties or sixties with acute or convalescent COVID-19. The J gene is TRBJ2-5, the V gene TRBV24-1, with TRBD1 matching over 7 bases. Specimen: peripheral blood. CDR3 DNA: TGTGCCACCAGTGCTGGAAGGGGGCGCAGAGAGACCCAGTACTTC. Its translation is CATSAGRGRRETQYF.